These T cell receptor beta chains were read from a single sample in a study of neurological immune-mediated disorders. TCRdb reprocessed the 5' RACE reads with MiXCR, giving one entry per CDR3 protein. Among around 50,000 distinct CDR3 sequences, 10% to 15% were seen once, and the ten largest hold less than 5.5%. The sample comprised PBMCs. These receptors were taken from a male donor with HTLV-1-associated myelopathy (HAM/TSP). The CDR3 runs from the conserved cysteine through the conserved F or W.

v_gene	j_gene	CDR3aa
TRBV5-4	TRBJ2-7	CASSFRQGFDEQYF
TRBV20-1	TRBJ2-7	CSASGGTLYEQYF
TRBV7-9	TRBJ1-2	CASSWDRGTYGYTF
TRBV5-1	TRBJ1-4	CASSLEWGNEKLFF
TRBV5-1	TRBJ2-5	CASSLEGLALETQYF
TRBV5-1	TRBJ1-1	CASSPPGQTMMNTEAFF
TRBV5-1	TRBJ2-7	CASTQGTGGVYEQYF
TRBV5-1	TRBJ1-2	CASSLGTPRIPSGYTF
TRBV7-2	TRBJ2-7	CASSLRGTAVPEQYF
TRBV7-2	TRBJ1-1	CASSTRQGVNTEAFF
TRBV7-9	TRBJ1-3	CASSLGRYSDGNTIYF
TRBV14	TRBJ2-7	CASSQLTGTGYDEQYF
TRBV5-1	TRBJ2-1	CASILGPSGGWNEQFF
TRBV20-1	TRBJ1-6	CSARDQAGSNSSPLHF
TRBV9	TRBJ2-5	CASSASSGGRETQYF
TRBV5-1	TRBJ2-5	CASSSNDLTRQETQYF
TRBV6-5	TRBJ2-2	CASSYGSGELFF
TRBV7-9	TRBJ1-2	CASSLATGLNYGYTF
TRBV5-1	TRBJ2-1	CASSSGWGSSGGDEQFF
TRBV5-1	TRBJ1-1	CASRGIMNTEAFF
TRBV7-2	TRBJ2-7	CASSFIQRGGYEQYF
TRBV20-1	TRBJ2-1	CSARTGGSYNEQFF
TRBV19	TRBJ1-1	CASSILVGANTEAFF
TRBV5-6	TRBJ2-5	CASSFLGAGVQETQYF
TRBV15	TRBJ2-5	CATSRGKGQRGETQYF
TRBV6-5	TRBJ1-1	CASSYSDVPNTEAFF
TRBV20-1	TRBJ2-7	CSARSPPGQGINEQYF
TRBV20-1	TRBJ1-6	CSARIPRTGASDSPLHF
TRBV5-1	TRBJ2-3	CASSLVTDDRTDTQYF
TRBV7-6	TRBJ1-3	CASSLGQGGNTIYF
TRBV28	TRBJ2-3	CASSVTSGGNTHTQSF
TRBV5-1	TRBJ2-3	CASSVGGTDTQYF
TRBV6-6	TRBJ2-3	CAVTGGDGPDTQYF
TRBV6-2/TRBV6-3	TRBJ2-7	CASSAGGRRPVYEQYF
TRBV20-1	TRBJ1-1	CSARGVLGTEAFF
TRBV12-3/TRBV12-4	TRBJ1-6	CASSFNSPPNSPLHF
TRBV11-3	TRBJ2-3	CASSLIQDTQYF
TRBV15	TRBJ2-6	CATSSRGLMAGANVLTF
TRBV5-1	TRBJ1-1	CASTQGPTEDTEAFF
TRBV3-1	TRBJ2-7	CASSPLGSSGEQYF
TRBV12-3/TRBV12-4	TRBJ2-7	CASSLAETYEQYF
TRBV7-9	TRBJ1-6	CASSPGGRIGSPLHF
TRBV29-1	TRBJ2-7	CSVGTGSSYEQYF
TRBV9	TRBJ2-3	CASSVAGGLSDTQYF
TRBV7-2	TRBJ1-2	CASSLDPGGNYGYTF
TRBV7-6	TRBJ1-5	CASSLAASNQPQHF
TRBV12-3/TRBV12-4	TRBJ2-5	CASSPYGARRAMKETQYF
TRBV20-1	TRBJ2-1	CSARTKDRGYNEQFF
TRBV5-1	TRBJ2-1	CASSLLTGGHNEQFF
TRBV2	TRBJ2-6	CASSPGTAGANVLTF
TRBV18	TRBJ2-6	CASSPRSPLDYNSGANVLTF